A selection of T cell receptor beta chains follows, all from one sample in a study of blood T cells in healthy people across ages. TCRdb reprocessed the 5' RACE reads via MiXCR and lists one record per CDR3 protein. In the table there are around 1,500,000 distinct CDR3 sequences, about 28% of which are singletons. Sequences were obtained from blood. The source of these receptors is a woman aged 25 to 45 in good health. The CDR3 runs from the conserved cysteine through the conserved F or W. Fields, in order: V gene, CDR3 length, D gene, J gene, clone size, CDR3 protein, CDR3 DNA. D genes are given only for firm matches. Size values are once, few and many counts, or a class for expanded clones, and some rows have none.

v_gene: TRBV29-1; len: 11; d_gene: .; j_gene: TRBJ2-3; abundance: .; CDR3aa: CSVEETDTQYF; CDR3nt: TGCAGCGTTGAGGAGACAGATACGCAGTATTTT
v_gene: TRBV4-1; len: 14; d_gene: TRBD2; j_gene: TRBJ2-5; abundance: .; CDR3aa: CASSQLAALETQYF; CDR3nt: TGCGCCAGCAGCCAACTAGCGGCCCTTGAGACCCAGTACTTC
v_gene: TRBV5-1; len: 14; d_gene: .; j_gene: TRBJ1-4; abundance: .; CDR3aa: CASATDTTNEKLFF; CDR3nt: TGCGCCAGCGCAACAGATACAACTAATGAAAAACTGTTTTTT
v_gene: TRBV20-1; len: 17; d_gene: .; j_gene: TRBJ2-1; abundance: .; CDR3aa: CSAKTKTGADPYNEQFF; CDR3nt: TGCAGTGCTAAAACCAAAACGGGGGCCGATCCCTACAATGAGCAGTTCTTC
v_gene: TRBV2; len: 14; d_gene: .; j_gene: TRBJ2-1; abundance: .; CDR3aa: CASGLDLAKNIQFF; CDR3nt: TGTGCCAGCGGGCTAGACCTAGCCAAAAACATTCAGTTCTTC
v_gene: TRBV10-3; len: 14; d_gene: TRBD1; j_gene: TRBJ2-7; abundance: few; CDR3aa: CAISPSTGKGEQYF; CDR3nt: TGTGCCATCAGTCCTTCGACAGGGAAGGGCGAGCAGTACTTC
v_gene: TRBV12-3/TRBV12-4; len: 15; d_gene: .; j_gene: TRBJ2-2; abundance: .; CDR3aa: CASSPAGSYTGELFF; CDR3nt: TGTGCCAGCAGCCCCGCCGGGTCGTACACCGGGGAGCTGTTTTTT
v_gene: TRBV7-9; len: 15; d_gene: TRBD2; j_gene: TRBJ2-3; abundance: once; CDR3aa: CASSRRGGGQDTQYF; CDR3nt: TGTGCCAGCAGCCGGCGGGGGGGCGGTCAAGATACGCAGTATTTT
v_gene: TRBV15; len: 12; d_gene: .; j_gene: TRBJ2-1; abundance: .; CDR3aa: CATSGGRNEQFF; CDR3nt: TGTGCCACCAGCGGGGGGCGAAATGAGCAGTTCTTC
v_gene: TRBV3-1; len: 14; d_gene: .; j_gene: TRBJ1-1; abundance: .; CDR3aa: CASSPRGVNTEAFF; CDR3nt: TGTGCCAGCAGCCCCCGGGGAGTGAACACTGAAGCTTTCTTT
v_gene: TRBV11-2; len: 19; d_gene: TRBD1; j_gene: TRBJ2-1; abundance: .; CDR3aa: CASSSAERWTGGKEETQFF; CDR3nt: TGTGCCAGCAGCTCAGCGGAACGCTGGACAGGGGGCAAGGAAGAGACCCAGTTCTTC
v_gene: TRBV7-9; len: 15; d_gene: .; j_gene: TRBJ1-5; abundance: .; CDR3aa: CASSLSGDGNQPQHF; CDR3nt: TGTGCCAGCAGCTTATCGGGGGACGGGAATCAGCCCCAGCATTTT
v_gene: TRBV4-1; len: 16; d_gene: .; j_gene: TRBJ2-3; abundance: .; CDR3aa: CASSQERGPITDTQYF; CDR3nt: TGCGCCAGCAGCCAAGAAAGGGGCCCAATCACAGATACGCAGTATTTT
v_gene: TRBV7-2; len: 14; d_gene: TRBD2; j_gene: TRBJ2-1; abundance: few; CDR3aa: CASTPQRGGNEQFF; CDR3nt: TGTGCCAGCACCCCCCAGCGGGGAGGTAATGAGCAGTTCTTC
v_gene: TRBV12-3/TRBV12-4; len: 14; d_gene: TRBD1; j_gene: TRBJ1-2; abundance: many; CDR3aa: CASSLGTGDSGYTF; CDR3nt: TGTGCCAGCAGTTTAGGGACAGGGGACAGTGGCTACACCTTC
v_gene: TRBV27; len: 13; d_gene: .; j_gene: TRBJ2-4; abundance: many; CDR3aa: CASSLLGENIQYF; CDR3nt: TGTGCCAGCAGTTTACTGGGGGAAAACATTCAGTACTTC
v_gene: TRBV6-2/TRBV6-3; len: 14; d_gene: TRBD2; j_gene: TRBJ2-3; abundance: .; CDR3aa: CASRQREVTDTQYF; CDR3nt: TGTGCCAGCCGGCAGCGGGAGGTCACAGATACGCAGTATTTT
v_gene: TRBV30; len: 14; d_gene: .; j_gene: TRBJ2-7; abundance: .; CDR3aa: CAWSPAPDTYEQYF; CDR3nt: TGTGCCTGGAGCCCCGCGCCAGACACCTACGAGCAGTACTTC
v_gene: TRBV5-6; len: 12; d_gene: .; j_gene: TRBJ2-7; abundance: many; CDR3aa: CASSLGSAGQYF; CDR3nt: TGTGCCAGCAGCTTGGGTAGCGCGGGGCAGTACTTC
v_gene: TRBV9; len: 15; d_gene: TRBD1; j_gene: TRBJ2-1; abundance: .; CDR3aa: CASSVAGQGYNEQFF; CDR3nt: TGTGCCAGCAGCGTAGCGGGACAGGGCTACAATGAGCAGTTCTTC